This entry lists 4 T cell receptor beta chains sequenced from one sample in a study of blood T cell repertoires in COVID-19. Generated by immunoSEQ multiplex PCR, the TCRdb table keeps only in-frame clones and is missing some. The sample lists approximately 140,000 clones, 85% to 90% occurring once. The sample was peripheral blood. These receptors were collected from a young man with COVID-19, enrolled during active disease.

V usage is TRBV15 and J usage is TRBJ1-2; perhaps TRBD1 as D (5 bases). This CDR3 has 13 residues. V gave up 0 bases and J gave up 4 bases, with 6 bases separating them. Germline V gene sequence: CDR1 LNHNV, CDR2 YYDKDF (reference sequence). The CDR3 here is CATSRDGAYGYTF. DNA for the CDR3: TGTGCCACCAGCAGAGATGGGGCCTATGGCTACACCTTC.

The CDR3 loop reads CASSLGWGRLTEQFF. CDR3 DNA: TGTGCCAGCAGCTTAGGGTGGGGGCGCCTCACTGAGCAGTTCTTC. V is TRBV11-3 and J is TRBJ2-1, with D possibly matching TRBD1 (6 bases). This CDR3 is 15 amino acids long. Germline lookup yields CDR1 SGHNT and CDR2 YENEEA. V was trimmed by 1 base and J by 9 bases, leaving 16 bases between them.

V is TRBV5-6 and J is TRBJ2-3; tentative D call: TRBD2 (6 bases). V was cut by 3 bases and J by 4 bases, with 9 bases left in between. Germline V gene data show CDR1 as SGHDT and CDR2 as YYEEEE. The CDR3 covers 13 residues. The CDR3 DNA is TGTGCCAGCAGCTCCGGGACTCCAGATACGCAGTATTTT. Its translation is CASSSGTPDTQYF.

CDR3 nucleotide sequence: TGTGCCAGCAGCTACCCCTCCGGGACAGGGGACCAAGAGACCCAGTACTTC. Protein product: CASSYPSGTGDQETQYF. The chain recombines TRBV11-2 with TRBJ2-5; the match to TRBD1 covers 10 bases. The CDR3 extends over 17 amino acids. Germline V gene sequence: CDR1 SGHAT, CDR2 FQNNGV. With 4 bases clipped from V and 0 bases from J, the junction kept 8 bases outside the gene matches. The complete variable domain, with remaining parts taken from reference TRBV11-2 and TRBJ2-5, reads EAGVAQSPRYKIIEKRQSVAFWCNPISGHATLYWYQQILGQGPKLLIQFQNNGVVDDSQLPKDRFSAERLKGVDSTLKIQPAKLEDSAVYLCASSYPSGTGDQETQYFGPGTRLLVL.